The next 27 T cell receptor beta chains were all read from a single sample in a study of beta chain features in type 1 diabetes. The investigators reverse transcribed all of the isolated RNA, so they sequenced expressed TCRB transcripts. This table comes from immunoSEQ multiplex PCR, and its TCRdb copy is limited to in-frame clones, with some not included. Among 250,000 to 350,000 clones listed, approximately 14% were seen once. Sequencing was performed on central memory CD4+ T cells from blood. The source of these receptors is a man aged 30 to 45 in good health.

This clone was detected only a few times. V is TRBV5-4 and J is TRBJ2-3; D is undetermined. The CDR3 length is 18 residues. V shed 0 bases and J shed 0 bases, with 17 bases lying between them. The germline gives CDR1 SGHNT, CDR2 YYREEE (reference sequence). DNA of the CDR3: TGTGCCAGCAGCTTGGCCCGAAGCGTCGGTATGAGCACAGATACGCAGTATTTT. Translation: CASSLARSVGMSTDTQYF.

This clone appeared a few times. The chain has TRBV18 and TRBJ2-4; D is undetermined. The CDR3 loop spans 15 amino acids. V dropped 3 bases and J dropped 2 bases, with 11 bases sitting between them. CDR1 is KGHSH, CDR2 LQKENI, per germline. CDR3 DNA: TGTGCCAGCTCACCTCTGACCCAAACCAAAAACATTCAGTACTTC. Amino acids: CASSPLTQTKNIQYF.

In this sample, this clone turned up a few times. The rearrangement uses TRBV9 and TRBJ2-7; D may correspond to TRBD1 or TRBD2 (7 bases each). With 0 bases removed from V and 2 bases from J, the gap between germline ends came to 15 bases. CDR1 is SGDLS, CDR2 YYNGEE, per germline. The CDR3 contains 16 residues. The CDR3 DNA reads as TGTGCCAGCAGCGTAGGGGGAGGGGGACAGCCCTACGAGCAGTACTTC. Its translation is CASSVGGGGQPYEQYF.

This clone occurred a few times. The chain employs TRBV11-2 and TRBJ1-4; D gene ambiguous. This CDR3 has 15 amino acids. With 7 bases removed from V and 8 bases from J, the gap between germline ends came to 20 bases. CDR1 SGHAT and CDR2 FQNNGV come from the germline V gene. The CDR3 loop reads CASTPTAPRGEKLFF. The CDR3 DNA is TGTGCCAGCACCCCGACGGCACCCCGAGGAGAAAAACTGTTTTTT.

The table lists this clone with a few counts. V gene TRBV1 combines with J gene TRBJ2-1. TRBV1 is assigned pseudogene status. The CDR3 covers 12 residues. The CDR3 loop is CTSSQDDDEQFF. The CDR3 coding sequence is TGCACCAGCAGCCAAGACGACGATGAGCAGTTCTTC.

The chain joins TRBV10-3 to TRBJ2-7; 10 positions match TRBD1. This CDR3 is built from 13 residues. From germline, CDR1 is ENHRY and CDR2 SYGVKD. J was trimmed by 0 bases and V by 10 bases; bases with no gene match: 3. The CDR3 loop reads CASGTGDSYEQYV. In nucleotides, the CDR3 is TGTGCCAGCGGGACAGGGGACTCCTACGAGCAGTACGTC.

This clone was observed a handful of times. The gene calls are TRBV25-1 and TRBJ1-2; possible D gene TRBD1, 5 bases. Germline CDR1 reads MGHDK; CDR2 reads SYGVNS. The V and J ends lost 2 bases and 3 bases respectively, with 13 bases between them. The CDR3 runs 15 residues. The CDR3 here is CASSEASGTYYGYTF. In DNA form, the CDR3 reads TGTGCCAGCAGTGAAGCCTCCGGGACGTACTATGGCTACACCTTC.

A few counts support this clone. The rearrangement links TRBV27 to TRBJ2-1; no clear D gene. The ends were cut back, 11 bases at V and 4 bases at J, with 6 bases in the middle. Germline V gives CDR1 MNHEY, CDR2 SMNVEV (reference sequence). The CDR3 loop spans 10 amino acids. The CDR3 DNA reads TGTGCCGGGCGATACAATGAGCAGTTCTTC. Residues: CAGRYNEQFF.

The chain couples TRBV19 to TRBJ1-2; no definite D call. Germline values: CDR1 LNHDA, CDR2 SQIVND (reference sequence). This CDR3 is 13 amino acids long. Trimming took 3 bases from V and 4 from J, leaving 9 bases between them. The CDR3 nucleotides read TGTGCCAGTAGTATGTCGGCAGCCTATGGCTACACCTTC. Its protein product is CASSMSAAYGYTF.

The chain carries TRBV7-2 and TRBJ2-1, with TRBD2 matching 13 bases. This CDR3 is 15 amino acids long. Germline V gene data show CDR1 as SGHTA and CDR2 as FQGNSA. Trimming took 5 bases from V and 8 from J; bases not matched to a gene: 6. CDR3 coding DNA: TGTGCCAGCAGCCCCACTAGCGGGAGGGCCCATGAGCAGTTCTTC. It translates to CASSPTSGRAHEQFF.

V usage is TRBV2 and J usage is TRBJ2-5; D may be TRBD2 (6 bases). V was cut by 4 bases and J by 1 base, with 10 bases left in between. The CDR3 extends over 14 amino acids. Germline assignment: CDR1 SNHLY and CDR2 FYNNEI. CDR3 in DNA: TGTGCCAGCAGTGTCCCAGCGGGCCAAGAGACCCAGTACTTC. Translated: CASSVPAGQETQYF.

There are a few counts of this clone. The rearrangement links TRBV19 to TRBJ1-2; TRBD1 matches at 7 bases. The CDR3 consists of 16 residues. V was clipped by 4 bases and J by 2 bases; unmatched bases: 10. Germline CDR1 LNHDA, CDR2 SQIVND (reference sequence). CDR3 loop: CASSTPRGQINYGYTF. Written as DNA, the CDR3 is TGTGCCAGTAGTACCCCCCGGGGACAGATCAACTATGGCTACACCTTC. The full variable domain, completed using reference TRBV19 and TRBJ1-2, is DGGITQSPKYLFRKEGQNVTLSCEQNLNHDAMYWYRQDPGQGLRLIYYSQIVNDFQKGDIAEGYSVSREKKESFPLTVTSAQKNPTAFYLCASSTPRGQINYGYTFGSGTRLTVV.

This clone was seen only a few times. The rearrangement links TRBV4-3 to TRBJ1-3, with a possible D match to TRBD1 (6 bases). The CDR3 consists of 15 residues. Trimming stripped 2 bases from V and 7 bases from J, with 15 bases between. Germline-derived CDR1 and CDR2 are LGHNA and YSLEER. Written as DNA, the CDR3 is TGCGCCAGCAGCCAACAACACAGGGTTAGGAACACCATATATTTT. Protein product: CASSQQHRVRNTIYF.

The chain uses TRBV7-8 and TRBJ2-3; unclear D gene. CDR1 and CDR2 (germline): SGHVS, FQNEAQ. The CDR3 consists of 11 residues. V gave up 5 bases and J gave up 10 bases, with 10 bases separating them. The CDR3 DNA sequence: TGTGCCAGCAGCGGGGAATTCGCGCAGTATTTT. Protein sequence: CASSGEFAQYF.

This chain links TRBV11-2 with TRBJ2-7; TRBD2 agrees at 13 bases. The CDR3 runs to 17 residues. With V trimmed by 4 bases and J by 3 bases, 9 bases remained unmatched. Per germline, CDR1 SGHAT and CDR2 FQNNGV. DNA for the CDR3: TGTGCCAGCAGCTCGTTTCTAGGACTAGCGGGGGACTACGAGCAGTACTTC. Translation: CASSSFLGLAGDYEQYF. Using reference TRBV11-2 and TRBJ2-7 for the parts outside the CDR3, the full variable domain is EAGVAQSPRYKIIEKRQSVAFWCNPISGHATLYWYQQILGQGPKLLIQFQNNGVVDDSQLPKDRFSAERLKGVDSTLKIQPAKLEDSAVYLCASSSFLGLAGDYEQYFGPGTRLTVT.

The sample holds a few counts of this clone. The rearrangement uses TRBV5-8 and TRBJ1-1, with TRBD1 as a possible D gene (5 bases). Per the germline V gene, CDR1 is SGHTS and CDR2 is YDEGEE. There are 15 residues in the CDR3. Trimming pared 0 bases from V and 0 bases from J, leaving 9 bases between. The CDR3 region has the DNA TGTGCCAGCAGCTTGGTCGACAGATTGAACACTGAAGCTTTCTTT. Translation: CASSLVDRLNTEAFF.

The CDR3 region has the DNA TGTGCCAGCCGTACTGTGACAGGCTATGGCTACACCTTC. The encoded protein is CASRTVTGYGYTF. The chain links TRBV6-6 to TRBJ1-2, with D possibly being TRBD1 (6 bases). CDR1 and CDR2 (germline): MNHNY, SVGAGI (reference sequence). The CDR3 extends over 13 amino acids. V was trimmed by 8 bases and J by 4 bases, leaving 14 bases between them.

This clone has more than one count but fewer than ten. This sequence joins TRBV11-2 and TRBJ2-3; D might be TRBD1 (5 bases). The germline V and J ends were trimmed by 6 bases and 0 bases, with 16 bases remaining between them. In germline, CDR1 is SGHAT, CDR2 FQNNGV. The CDR3 has 16 residues. CDR3 region: CASRRRQLFSTDTQYF. The CDR3, as DNA: TGTGCCAGCAGGAGAAGACAGCTCTTTAGCACAGATACGCAGTATTTT.

The V gene is TRBV30, the J gene TRBJ2-7; no reliable D call. V lost 2 bases to trimming and J lost 1 base, with 15 bases between them. The CDR3 length is 15 residues. From germline, CDR1 is GTSNPN and CDR2 SVGIG (reference sequence). DNA for the CDR3: TGTGCCTGGAGTTCTGGTTATGACGGATCCTACGAGCAGTACGTC. It codes for CAWSSGYDGSYEQYV.

The chain joins TRBV20-1 to TRBJ2-1; no reliable D call. Germline CDR1 and CDR2: DFQATT and SNEGSKA (reference sequence). V lost 2 bases, J lost 5 bases, and 4 bases lay in between. The CDR3 has 11 residues. The CDR3: CSARTHNEQFF. For the CDR3, the DNA is TGCAGTGCTAGAACCCACAATGAGCAGTTCTTC.

The rearrangement uses TRBV4-2 and TRBJ2-5; 7 bases match TRBD2. Looked up from germline, CDR1 is LGHNA and CDR2 is YNFKEQ. The CDR3 is 15 amino acids. Trimming took 5 bases from V and 5 from J; bases not matched to a gene: 11. The CDR3 loop is CASSLDPGGEETQYF. The DNA for the CDR3 is TGTGCCAGCAGCTTGGATCCGGGAGGAGAGGAGACCCAGTACTTC.

This clone was observed at least ten times. Other DNA sequences in the same sample also yield this CDR3. The rearrangement links TRBV6-5 to TRBJ1-4, with D maybe TRBD1 (5 bases). CDR3 size: 15 residues. V was cut by 2 bases and J by 7 bases, with 14 bases left in between. Germline CDR1 MNHEY, CDR2 SVGAGI. The CDR3 region is CASSYSPGGGEKLFF. CDR3 DNA: TGTGCCAGCAGTTACAGCCCCGGGGGAGGTGAAAAACTGTTTTTT.

This clone was detected a few times. The chain is built from TRBV2 and TRBJ1-2; D is undetermined. This CDR3 has 14 residues. The germline V gene has CDR1 SNHLY and CDR2 FYNNEI. V was cut by 7 bases and J by 5 bases, with 17 bases left in between. The CDR3 DNA reads TGTGCCAGCATATATGTGGTTTTTCTTTATGGCTACACCTTC. Amino acids: CASIYVVFLYGYTF.

The V and J genes are TRBV6-6 and TRBJ2-1; D not certain. The CDR3 has 14 residues. Looked up from germline, CDR1 is MNHNY and CDR2 is SVGAGI (reference sequence). V lost 5 bases to trimming and J lost 2 bases, with 10 bases between them. CDR3 in DNA: TGTGCCAGCAGTCCGAGACAAGCCTACAATGAGCAGTTCTTC. It translates to CASSPRQAYNEQFF.

This sequence joins TRBV30 and TRBJ1-3, with 7 bases matching TRBD1. CDR1 is GTSNPN and CDR2 is SVGIG in the germline V gene (reference sequence). CDR3 length: 14 residues. Trimming removed 0 bases from V and 2 bases from J; junction bases left unmatched: 1. CDR3 sequence reads: CAWSVQGAGNTIYF. CDR3 nucleotide sequence: TGTGCCTGGAGTGTTCAGGGGGCTGGAAACACCATATATTTT. Full variable domain (outside the CDR3, taken from reference TRBV30 and TRBJ1-3): SQTIHQWPATLVQPVGSPLSLECTVEGTSNPNLYWYRQAAGRGLQLLFYSVGIGQISSEVPQNLSASRPQDRQFILSSKKLLLSDSGFYLCAWSVQGAGNTIYFGEGSWLTVV.

In its sample, this clone was seen a few times. The chain carries TRBV6-6 and TRBJ1-1; possible D gene TRBD1, 6 bases. The V and J ends lost 8 bases and 0 bases respectively, with 10 bases between them. This CDR3 has 13 residues. Germline V gives CDR1 MNHNY, CDR2 SVGAGI (reference sequence). Here the CDR3 DNA reads TGTGCCAGCGGAGGACAGTTGAACACTGAAGCTTTCTTT. It translates to CASGGQLNTEAFF.

This clone has only a few counts. This chain connects TRBV6-1 to TRBJ2-7, with D maybe TRBD1 (6 bases). In germline, CDR1 is MNHNS, CDR2 SASEGT. Trimming cost V 4 bases and J 5 bases, with 15 bases left between them. The CDR3 totals 14 residues. The CDR3 nucleotides read TGTGCCAGCAGTGGAGGGCAGGGGAATGACGAGCAGTACTTC. It yields the protein CASSGGQGNDEQYF.